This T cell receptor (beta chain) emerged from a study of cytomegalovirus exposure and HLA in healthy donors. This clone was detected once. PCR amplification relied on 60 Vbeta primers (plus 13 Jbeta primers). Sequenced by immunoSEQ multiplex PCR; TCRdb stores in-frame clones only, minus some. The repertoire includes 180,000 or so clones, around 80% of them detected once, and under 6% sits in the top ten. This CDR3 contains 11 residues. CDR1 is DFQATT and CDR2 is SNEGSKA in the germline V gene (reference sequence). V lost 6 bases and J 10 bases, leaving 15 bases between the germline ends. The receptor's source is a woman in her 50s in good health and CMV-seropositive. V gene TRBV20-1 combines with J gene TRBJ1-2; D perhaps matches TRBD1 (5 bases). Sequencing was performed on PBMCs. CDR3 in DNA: TGCAGTGCCATCGCCAGGGAGGACTACACCTTC. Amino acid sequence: CSAIAREDYTF.